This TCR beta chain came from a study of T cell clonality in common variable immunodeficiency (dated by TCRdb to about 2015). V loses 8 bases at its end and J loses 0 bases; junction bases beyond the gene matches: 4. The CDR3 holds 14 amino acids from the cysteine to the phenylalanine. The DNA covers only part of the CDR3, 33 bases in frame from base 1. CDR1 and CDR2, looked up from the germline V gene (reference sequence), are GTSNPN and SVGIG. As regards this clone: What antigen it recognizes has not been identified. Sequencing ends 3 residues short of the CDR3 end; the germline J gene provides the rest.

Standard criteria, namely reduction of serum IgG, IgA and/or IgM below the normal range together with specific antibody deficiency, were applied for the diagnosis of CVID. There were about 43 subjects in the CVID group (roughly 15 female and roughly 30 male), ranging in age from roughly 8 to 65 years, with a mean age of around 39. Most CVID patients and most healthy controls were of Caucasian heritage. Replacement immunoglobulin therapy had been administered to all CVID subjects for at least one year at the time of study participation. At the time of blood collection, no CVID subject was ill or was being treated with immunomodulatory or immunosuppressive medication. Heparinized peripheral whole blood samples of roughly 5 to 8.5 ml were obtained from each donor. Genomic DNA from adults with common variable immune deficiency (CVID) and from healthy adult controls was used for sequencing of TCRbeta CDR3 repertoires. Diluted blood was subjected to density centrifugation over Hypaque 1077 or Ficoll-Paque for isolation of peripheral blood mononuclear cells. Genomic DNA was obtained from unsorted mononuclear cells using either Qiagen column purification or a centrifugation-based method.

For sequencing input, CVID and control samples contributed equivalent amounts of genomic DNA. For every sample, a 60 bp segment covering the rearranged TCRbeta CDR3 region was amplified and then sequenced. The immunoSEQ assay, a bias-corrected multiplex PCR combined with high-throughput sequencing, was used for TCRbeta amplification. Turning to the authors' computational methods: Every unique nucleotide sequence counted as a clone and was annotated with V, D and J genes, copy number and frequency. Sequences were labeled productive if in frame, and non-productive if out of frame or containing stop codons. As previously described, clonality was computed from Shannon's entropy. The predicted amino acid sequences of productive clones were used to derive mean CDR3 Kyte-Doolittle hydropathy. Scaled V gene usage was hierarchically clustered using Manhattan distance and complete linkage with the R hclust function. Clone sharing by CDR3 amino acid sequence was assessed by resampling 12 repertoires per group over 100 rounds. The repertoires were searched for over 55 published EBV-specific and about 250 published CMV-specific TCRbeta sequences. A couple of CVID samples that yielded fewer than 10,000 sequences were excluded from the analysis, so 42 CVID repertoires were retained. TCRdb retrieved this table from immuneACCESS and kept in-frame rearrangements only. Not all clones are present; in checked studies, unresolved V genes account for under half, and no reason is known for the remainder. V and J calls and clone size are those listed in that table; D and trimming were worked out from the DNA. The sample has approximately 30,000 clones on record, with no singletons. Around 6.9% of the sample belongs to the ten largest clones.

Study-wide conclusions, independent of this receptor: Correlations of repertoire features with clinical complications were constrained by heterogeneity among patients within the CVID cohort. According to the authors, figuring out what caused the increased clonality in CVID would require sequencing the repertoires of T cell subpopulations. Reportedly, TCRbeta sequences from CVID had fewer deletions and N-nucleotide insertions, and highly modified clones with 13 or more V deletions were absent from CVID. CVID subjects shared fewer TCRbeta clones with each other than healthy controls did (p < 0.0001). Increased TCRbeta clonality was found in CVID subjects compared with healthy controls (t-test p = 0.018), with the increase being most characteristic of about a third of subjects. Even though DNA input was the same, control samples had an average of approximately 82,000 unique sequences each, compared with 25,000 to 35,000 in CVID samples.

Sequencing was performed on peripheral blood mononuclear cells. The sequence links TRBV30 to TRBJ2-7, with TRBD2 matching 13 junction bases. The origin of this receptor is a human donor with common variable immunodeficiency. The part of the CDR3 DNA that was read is TGTGCCAGTCGGACTAGCGGGAGCTCCTACGAG. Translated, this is CASRTSGSSYE. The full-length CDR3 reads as CASRTSGSSYEQYF.